A single TCR beta chain is shown here with its context. What it binds is not known. The repertoire was sequenced with immunoSEQ multiplex PCR; TCRdb's copy has only in-frame clones and lacks some. The top ten clones hold around 15% of a sample with about 220,000 clones, approximately 83% of them seen once. The entry originates in a study of cytomegalovirus exposure and HLA in healthy donors. Study-wide background: The platform used for the 120 or so validation repertoires matched that of the roughly 670 first-cohort repertoires, a later analysis reported.

V was clipped by 2 bases and J by 10 bases; unmatched bases: 5. This CDR3 contains 14 residues. Looked up from germline, CDR1 is LNHNV and CDR2 is YYDKDF (reference sequence). Regarding the study as a whole: Researchers catalogued under 200 TCR beta chains as cytomegalovirus-associated. Among the CMV-associated chains, three were confirmed in vitro as specific for CMV antigens.

Sequencing used PBMCs. The V and J genes are TRBV15 and TRBJ2-1, with 10 nucleotides matching TRBD2. This receptor was taken from a woman in her twenties or thirties in good health and CMV-seropositive. The DNA of the CDR3 is TGTGCCACCAGCAGACTAGCGGGAGTATACGAGCAGTTCTTC. Translation gives CATSRLAGVYEQFF.